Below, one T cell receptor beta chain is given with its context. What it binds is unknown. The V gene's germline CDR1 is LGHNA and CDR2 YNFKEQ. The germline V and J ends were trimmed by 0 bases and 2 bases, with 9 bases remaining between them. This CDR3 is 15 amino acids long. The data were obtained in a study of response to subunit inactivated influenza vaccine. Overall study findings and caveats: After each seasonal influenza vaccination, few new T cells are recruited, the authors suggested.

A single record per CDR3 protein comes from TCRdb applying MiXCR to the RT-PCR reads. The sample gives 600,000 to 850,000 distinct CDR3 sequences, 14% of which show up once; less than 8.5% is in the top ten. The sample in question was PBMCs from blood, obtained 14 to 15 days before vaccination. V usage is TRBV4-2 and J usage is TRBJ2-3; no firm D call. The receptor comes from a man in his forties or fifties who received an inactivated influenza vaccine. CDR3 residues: CASSQDPEATDTQYF. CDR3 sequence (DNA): TGTGCCAGCAGCCAAGATCCTGAGGCCACAGATACGCAGTATTTT.